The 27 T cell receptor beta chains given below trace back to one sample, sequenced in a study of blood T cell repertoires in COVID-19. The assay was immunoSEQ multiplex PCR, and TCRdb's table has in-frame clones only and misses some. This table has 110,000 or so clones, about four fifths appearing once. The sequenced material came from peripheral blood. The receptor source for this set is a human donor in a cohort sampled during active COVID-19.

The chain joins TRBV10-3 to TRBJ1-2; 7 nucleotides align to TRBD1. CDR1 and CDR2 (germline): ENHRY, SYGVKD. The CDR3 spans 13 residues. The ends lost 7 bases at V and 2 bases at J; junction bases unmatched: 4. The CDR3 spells CAITPTGNYGYTF. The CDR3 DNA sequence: TGTGCCATCACCCCGACAGGGAACTATGGCTACACCTTC.

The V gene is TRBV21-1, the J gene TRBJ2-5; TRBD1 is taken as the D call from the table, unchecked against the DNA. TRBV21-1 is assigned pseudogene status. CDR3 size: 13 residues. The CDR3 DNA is TGTGCCAGCAGCAAAGACACCCCAGGGGCCCAGTACTTC. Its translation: CASSKDTPGAQYF.

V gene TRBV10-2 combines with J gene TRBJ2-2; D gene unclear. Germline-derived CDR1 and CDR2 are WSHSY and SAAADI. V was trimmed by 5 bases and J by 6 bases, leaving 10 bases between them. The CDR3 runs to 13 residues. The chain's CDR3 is CASSPSVAGELFF. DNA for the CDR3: TGCGCCAGCAGTCCCAGCGTAGCCGGGGAGCTGTTTTTT.

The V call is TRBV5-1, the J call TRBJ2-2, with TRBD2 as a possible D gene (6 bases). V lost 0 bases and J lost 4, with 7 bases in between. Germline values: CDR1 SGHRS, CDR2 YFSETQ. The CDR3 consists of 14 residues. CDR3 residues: CASSLDGGTGELFF. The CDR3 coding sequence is TGCGCCAGCAGCTTGGACGGGGGCACCGGGGAGCTGTTTTTT. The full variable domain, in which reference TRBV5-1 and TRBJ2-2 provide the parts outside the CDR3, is KAGVTQTPRYLIKTRGQQVTLSCSPISGHRSVSWYQQTPGQGLQFLFEYFSETQRNKGNFPGRFSGRQFSNSRSEMNVSTLELGDSALYLCASSLDGGTGELFFGEGSRLTVL.

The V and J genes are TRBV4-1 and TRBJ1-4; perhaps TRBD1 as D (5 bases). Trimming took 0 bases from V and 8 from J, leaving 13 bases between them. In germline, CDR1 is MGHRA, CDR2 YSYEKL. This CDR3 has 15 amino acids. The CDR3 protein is CASSQDGRAAEKLFF. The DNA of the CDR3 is TGCGCCAGCAGCCAAGATGGCAGGGCGGCAGAAAAACTGTTTTTT.

The CDR3 loop is CAISDGDNVHGYTF. CDR3 bases: TGTGCCATCAGTGACGGGGACAATGTCCATGGCTACACCTTC. V is TRBV10-3 and J is TRBJ1-2; D possibly corresponds to TRBD1 (6 bases). Trimming took off 3 bases at V and 6 bases at J, with 14 bases between the two ends. There are 14 residues in the CDR3. The germline CDR1 and CDR2 sequences are ENHRY and SYGVKD.

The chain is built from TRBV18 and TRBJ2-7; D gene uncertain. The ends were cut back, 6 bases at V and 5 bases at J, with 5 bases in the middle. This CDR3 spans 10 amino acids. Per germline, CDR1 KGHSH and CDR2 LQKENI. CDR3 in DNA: TGTGCCAGCTCCATTCACGAGCAGTACTTC. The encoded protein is CASSIHEQYF.

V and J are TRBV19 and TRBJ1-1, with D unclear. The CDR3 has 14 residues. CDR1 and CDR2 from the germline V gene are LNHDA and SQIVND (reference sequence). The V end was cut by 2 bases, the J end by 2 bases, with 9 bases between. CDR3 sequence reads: CASSIQALNTEAFF. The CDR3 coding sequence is TGTGCCAGTAGTATACAGGCTTTAAACACTGAAGCTTTCTTT.

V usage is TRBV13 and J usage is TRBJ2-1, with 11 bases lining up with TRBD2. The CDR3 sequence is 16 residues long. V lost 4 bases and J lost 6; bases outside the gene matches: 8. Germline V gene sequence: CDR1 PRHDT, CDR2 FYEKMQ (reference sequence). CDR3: CASSSLGLAGGNEQFF. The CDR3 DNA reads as TGTGCCAGCAGCTCTTTGGGGCTAGCGGGGGGCAATGAGCAGTTCTTC.

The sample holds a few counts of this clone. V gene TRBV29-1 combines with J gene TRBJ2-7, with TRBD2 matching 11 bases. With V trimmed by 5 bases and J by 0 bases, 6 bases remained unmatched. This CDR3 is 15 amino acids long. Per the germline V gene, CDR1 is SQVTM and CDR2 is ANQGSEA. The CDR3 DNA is TGCAGCGTTAGGGCTAGCGGGGGGCCCTCCTACGAGCAGTACTTC. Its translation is CSVRASGGPSYEQYF.

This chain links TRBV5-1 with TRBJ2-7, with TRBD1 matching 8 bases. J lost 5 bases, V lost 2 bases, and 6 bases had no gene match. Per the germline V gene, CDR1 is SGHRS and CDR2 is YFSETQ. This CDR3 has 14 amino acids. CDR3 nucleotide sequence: TGCGCCAGCAGCTTTTTTTCAGGGGGCAACGAGCAGTACTTC. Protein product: CASSFFSGGNEQYF.

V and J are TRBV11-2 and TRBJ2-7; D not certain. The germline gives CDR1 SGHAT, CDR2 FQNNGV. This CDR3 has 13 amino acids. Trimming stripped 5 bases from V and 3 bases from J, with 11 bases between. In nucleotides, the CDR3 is TGTGCCAGCAGCCTTGAAATCGGCTACGAGCAGTACTTC. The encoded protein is CASSLEIGYEQYF.

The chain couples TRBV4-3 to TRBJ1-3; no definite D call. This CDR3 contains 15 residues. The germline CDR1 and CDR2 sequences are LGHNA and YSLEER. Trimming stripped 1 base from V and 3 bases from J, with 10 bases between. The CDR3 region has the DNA TGCGCCAGCAGCCAAGTCCTAGGTGTTGGAAACACCATATATTTT. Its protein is CASSQVLGVGNTIYF.

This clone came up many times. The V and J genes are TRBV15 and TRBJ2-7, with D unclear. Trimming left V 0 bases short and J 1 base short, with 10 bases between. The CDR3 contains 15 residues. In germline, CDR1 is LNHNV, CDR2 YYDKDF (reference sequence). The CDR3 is CATSRDLGLSYEQYF. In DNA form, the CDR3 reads TGTGCCACCAGCAGAGATCTCGGTCTATCCTACGAGCAGTACTTC.

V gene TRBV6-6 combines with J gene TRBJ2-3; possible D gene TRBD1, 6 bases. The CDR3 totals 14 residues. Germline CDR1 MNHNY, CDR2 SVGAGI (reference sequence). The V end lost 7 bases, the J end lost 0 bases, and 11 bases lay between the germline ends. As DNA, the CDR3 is TGTGCCAGCACCACAGGGTATAGCACAGATACGCAGTATTTT. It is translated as CASTTGYSTDTQYF.

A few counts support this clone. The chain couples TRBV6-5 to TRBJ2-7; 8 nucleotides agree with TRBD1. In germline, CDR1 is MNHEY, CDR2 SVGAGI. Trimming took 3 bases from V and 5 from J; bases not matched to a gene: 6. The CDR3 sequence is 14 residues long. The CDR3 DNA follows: TGTGCCAGCAGTTATGGACAGGGAGGTAACGAGCAGTACTTC. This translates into CASSYGQGGNEQYF.

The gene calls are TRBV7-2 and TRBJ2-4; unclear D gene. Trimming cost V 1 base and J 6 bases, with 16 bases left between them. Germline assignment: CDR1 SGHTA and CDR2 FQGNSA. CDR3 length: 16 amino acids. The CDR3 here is CASSLGVEAAGNIQYF. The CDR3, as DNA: TGTGCCAGCAGCTTAGGGGTCGAGGCCGCCGGAAACATTCAGTACTTC.

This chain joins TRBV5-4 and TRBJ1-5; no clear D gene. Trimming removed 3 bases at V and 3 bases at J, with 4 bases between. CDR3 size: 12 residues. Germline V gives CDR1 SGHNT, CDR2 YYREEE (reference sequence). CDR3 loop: CASSYNNQPQHF. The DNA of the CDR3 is TGTGCCAGCAGCTACAACAATCAGCCCCAGCATTTT.

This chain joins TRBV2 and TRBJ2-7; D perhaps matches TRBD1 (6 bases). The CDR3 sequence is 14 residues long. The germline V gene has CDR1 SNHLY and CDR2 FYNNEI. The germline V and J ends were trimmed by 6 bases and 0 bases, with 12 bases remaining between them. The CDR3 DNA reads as TGTGCCAGCAGGGGTGGGGACACCTCCTACGAGCAGTACTTC. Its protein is CASRGGDTSYEQYF. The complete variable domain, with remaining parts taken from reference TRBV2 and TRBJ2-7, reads EPEVTQTPSHQVTQMGQEVILRCVPISNHLYFYWYRQILGQKVEFLVSFYNNEISEKSEIFDDQFSVERPDGSNFTLKIRSTKLEDSAMYFCASRGGDTSYEQYFGPGTRLTVT.

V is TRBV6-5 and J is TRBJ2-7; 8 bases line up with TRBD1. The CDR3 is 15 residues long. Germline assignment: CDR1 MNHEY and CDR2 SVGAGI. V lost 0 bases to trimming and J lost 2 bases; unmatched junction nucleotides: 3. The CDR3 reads CASSYSGTGPYEQYF. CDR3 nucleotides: TGTGCCAGCAGTTACTCCGGGACAGGCCCCTACGAGCAGTACTTC.

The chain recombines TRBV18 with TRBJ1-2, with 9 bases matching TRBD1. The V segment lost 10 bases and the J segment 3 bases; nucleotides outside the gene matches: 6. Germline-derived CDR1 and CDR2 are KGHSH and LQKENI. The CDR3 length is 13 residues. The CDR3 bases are TGTGCCACCGGGGACAGGGTTGACTATGGCTACACCTTC. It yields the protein CATGDRVDYGYTF. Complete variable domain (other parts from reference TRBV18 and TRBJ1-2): NAGVMQNPRHLVRRRGQEARLRCSPMKGHSHVYWYRQLPEEGLKFMVYLQKENIIDESGMPKERFSAEFPKEGPSILRIQQVVRGDSAAYFCATGDRVDYGYTFGSGTRLTVV.

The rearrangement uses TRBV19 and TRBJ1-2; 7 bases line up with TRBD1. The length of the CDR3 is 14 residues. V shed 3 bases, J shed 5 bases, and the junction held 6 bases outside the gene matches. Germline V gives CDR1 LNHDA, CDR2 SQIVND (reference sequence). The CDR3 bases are TGTGCCAGTAGTATTGTGCCGGGACAGTATGGCTACACCTTC. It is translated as CASSIVPGQYGYTF.

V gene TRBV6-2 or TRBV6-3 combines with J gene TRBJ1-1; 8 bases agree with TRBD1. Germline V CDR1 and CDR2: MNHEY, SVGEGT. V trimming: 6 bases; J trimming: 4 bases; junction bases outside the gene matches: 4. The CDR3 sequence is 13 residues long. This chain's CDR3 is CASSLTGGTEAFF. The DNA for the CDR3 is TGTGCCAGCAGCCTAACAGGGGGCACTGAAGCTTTCTTT.

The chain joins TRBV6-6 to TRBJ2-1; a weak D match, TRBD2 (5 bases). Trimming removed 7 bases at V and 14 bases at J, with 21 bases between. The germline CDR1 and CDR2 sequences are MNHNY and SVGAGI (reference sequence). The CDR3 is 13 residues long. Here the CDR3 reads CASTLDPLRGKFF. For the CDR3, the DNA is TGTGCCAGCACCCTCGACCCCCTCCGGGGTAAGTTCTTC.

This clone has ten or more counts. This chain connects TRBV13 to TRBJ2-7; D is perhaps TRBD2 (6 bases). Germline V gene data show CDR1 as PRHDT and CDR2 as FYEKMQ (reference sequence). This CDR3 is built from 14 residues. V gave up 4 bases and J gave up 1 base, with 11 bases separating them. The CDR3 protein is CASSYRDFSYEQYF. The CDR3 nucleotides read TGTGCCAGCAGCTACCGGGACTTTTCCTACGAGCAGTACTTC.

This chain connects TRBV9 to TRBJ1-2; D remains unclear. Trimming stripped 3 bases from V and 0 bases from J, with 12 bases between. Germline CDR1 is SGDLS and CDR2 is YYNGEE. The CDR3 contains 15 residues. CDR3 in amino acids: CASSATLVSNYGYTF. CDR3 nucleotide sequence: TGTGCCAGCAGCGCAACCCTAGTCTCTAACTATGGCTACACCTTC. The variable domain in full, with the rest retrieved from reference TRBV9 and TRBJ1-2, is DSGVTQTPKHLITATGQRVTLRCSPRSGDLSVYWYQQSLDQGLQFLIQYYNGEERAKGNILERFSAQQFPDLHSELNLSSLELGDSALYFCASSATLVSNYGYTFGSGTRLTVV.

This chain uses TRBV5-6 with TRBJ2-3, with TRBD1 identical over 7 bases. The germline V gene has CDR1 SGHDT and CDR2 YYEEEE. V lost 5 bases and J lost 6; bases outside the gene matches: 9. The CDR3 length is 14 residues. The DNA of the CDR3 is TGTGCCAGCAGATGGCGACAGGGCGCGGATACGCAGTATTTT. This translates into CASRWRQGADTQYF.